This T cell receptor beta chain was found in a study of cytomegalovirus exposure and HLA in healthy donors. About the research overall: A subsequent analysis stated that the 120 or so validation repertoires were run on the same platform as the 550 to 750 first-cohort repertoires.

With 5 bases clipped from V and 7 bases from J, the junction kept 7 bases outside the gene matches. This CDR3 has 14 amino acids. The germline V gene encodes CDR1 MGHRA and CDR2 YSYEKL. While the first cohort had over 650 subjects, the donors belonged to the separate validation cohort of 100 to 150 subjects. Data came from immunoSEQ multiplex PCR; TCRdb stores just in-frame clones and leaves some out. In the table there are fewer than 250,000 clones, approximately 80% of which are singletons. The study, taken as a whole, reports: According to a subsequent analysis, TCR clusters identified in the first cohort showed a tendency to co-occur across the approximately 110 validation repertoires. There were some public TCRs occurring in many donors, but most TCR sequences were rare.

Only a few counts were recorded for this clone. Its specificity is not known. The clonotype was recovered from a young woman in good health and CMV-seropositive. The chain carries TRBV4-1 and TRBJ1-2; 10 positions agree with TRBD1. Sequenced sample: PBMCs. The CDR3 protein is CASSSDRGQGGYTF. In DNA, the CDR3 is TGCGCCAGCAGCTCCGACAGGGGGCAGGGTGGCTACACCTTC.